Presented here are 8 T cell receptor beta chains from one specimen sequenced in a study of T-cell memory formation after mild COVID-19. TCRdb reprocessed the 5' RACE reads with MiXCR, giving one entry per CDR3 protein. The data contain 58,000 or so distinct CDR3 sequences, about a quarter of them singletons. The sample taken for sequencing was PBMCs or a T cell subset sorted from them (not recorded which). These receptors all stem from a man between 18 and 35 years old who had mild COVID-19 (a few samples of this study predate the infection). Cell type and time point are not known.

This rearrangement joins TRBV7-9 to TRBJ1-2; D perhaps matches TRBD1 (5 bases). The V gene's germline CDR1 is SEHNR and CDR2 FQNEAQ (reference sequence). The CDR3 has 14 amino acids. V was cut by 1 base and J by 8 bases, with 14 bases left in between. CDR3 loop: CASSLGSAGKGYTF. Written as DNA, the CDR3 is TGTGCCAGCAGCTTAGGATCGGCAGGGAAGGGCTACACCTTC.

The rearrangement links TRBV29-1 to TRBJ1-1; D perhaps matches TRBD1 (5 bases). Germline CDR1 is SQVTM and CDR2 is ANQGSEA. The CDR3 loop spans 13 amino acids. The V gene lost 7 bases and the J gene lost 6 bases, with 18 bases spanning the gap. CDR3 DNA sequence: TGCAGCGCCAAGGGAGAAGGAGGGGCTGAAGCTTTCTTT. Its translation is CSAKGEGGAEAFF.

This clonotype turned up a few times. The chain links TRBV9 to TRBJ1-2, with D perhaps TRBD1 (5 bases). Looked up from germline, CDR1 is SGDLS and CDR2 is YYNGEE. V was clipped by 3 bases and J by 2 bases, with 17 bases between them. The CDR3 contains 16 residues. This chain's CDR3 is CASSDGTEQRNYGYTF. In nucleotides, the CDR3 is TGTGCCAGCAGCGATGGGACGGAACAGAGAAACTATGGCTACACCTTC.

CDR3 loop: CASSFDYNSPLHF. In DNA, the CDR3 is TGTGCCAGCAGTTTCGATTATAATTCACCCCTCCACTTT. The V and J genes are TRBV28 and TRBJ1-6; D gene unclear. Germline CDR1 and CDR2: MDHEN and SYDVKM. Trimming removed 3 bases from V and 4 bases from J, with 4 bases in between. This CDR3 spans 13 amino acids.

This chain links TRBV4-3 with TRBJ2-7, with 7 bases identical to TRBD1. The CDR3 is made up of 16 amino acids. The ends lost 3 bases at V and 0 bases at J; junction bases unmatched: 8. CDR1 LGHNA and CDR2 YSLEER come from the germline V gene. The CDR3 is CASSQGDRADSYEQYV. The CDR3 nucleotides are TGCGCCAGCAGCCAGGGAGACAGGGCCGACTCCTACGAGCAGTACGTC.

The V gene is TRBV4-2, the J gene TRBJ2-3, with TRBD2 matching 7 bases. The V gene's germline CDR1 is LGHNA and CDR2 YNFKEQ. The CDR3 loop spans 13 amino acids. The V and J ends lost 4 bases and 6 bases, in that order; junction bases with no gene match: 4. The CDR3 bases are TGTGCCAGCAGCCGATCCGGGGGGGATACGCAGTATTTT. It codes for CASSRSGGDTQYF.

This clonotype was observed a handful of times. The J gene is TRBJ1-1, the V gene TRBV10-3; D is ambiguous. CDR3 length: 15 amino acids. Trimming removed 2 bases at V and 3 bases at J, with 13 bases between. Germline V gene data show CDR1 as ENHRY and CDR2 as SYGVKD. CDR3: CAISEGGKGHTEAFF. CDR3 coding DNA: TGTGCCATCAGTGAGGGCGGTAAGGGCCACACTGAAGCTTTCTTT.

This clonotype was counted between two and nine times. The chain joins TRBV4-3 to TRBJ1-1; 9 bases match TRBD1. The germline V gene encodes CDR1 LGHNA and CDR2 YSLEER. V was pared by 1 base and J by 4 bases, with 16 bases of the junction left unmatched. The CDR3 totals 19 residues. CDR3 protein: CASSQVTGTGRFGSTEAFF. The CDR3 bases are TGCGCCAGCAGCCAAGTGACCGGGACAGGGAGGTTTGGGAGCACTGAAGCTTTCTTT.